These 22 T cell receptor beta chains originate from one sample sequenced in a study of control samples from healthy donors and cancer patients. Produced via immunoSEQ multiplex PCR; TCRdb's table is partial and in-frame only. The sample shows about 410,000 clones, around nine tenths of them seen only once. The sample taken for sequencing was PBMCs. All receptors come from a man aged 40-49 years with head and neck cancer.

Turning to this clone: Other nucleotide sequences in the sample specify the same CDR3. The V call is TRBV3-1 (or the pseudogene TRBV3-2), the J call TRBJ1-1, with 7 bases lining up with TRBD1. This CDR3 is built from 15 residues. V lost 1 base and J lost 4; bases outside the gene matches: 6. CDR1 LGHDT and CDR2 YNNKEL come from the germline V gene (reference sequence). DNA for the CDR3: TGTGCCAGCAGCCAAGCAAGGGGGCGAGGCACTGAAGCTTTCTTT. Protein: CASSQARGRGTEAFF.

The rearrangement uses TRBV7-2 and TRBJ1-2, with D hard to call. V lost 0 bases to trimming and J lost 2 bases, with 7 bases between them. The length of the CDR3 is 14 residues. The germline CDR1 and CDR2 sequences are SGHTA and FQGNSA. This chain's CDR3 is CASSLARGNYGYTF. The DNA for the CDR3 is TGTGCCAGCAGCTTAGCGCGAGGGAACTATGGCTACACCTTC.

The chain employs TRBV29-1 and TRBJ2-1; 7 bases are shared with TRBD2. The CDR3 loop spans 13 amino acids. Germline CDR1 is SQVTM and CDR2 is ANQGSEA. The junction had 10 bases not matched to a gene; V was cut back by 4 bases and J by 10 bases. The DNA for the CDR3 is TGCAGCGTTGCCAGGTCTAGCGGCCGAGAGCAGTTCTTC. Its protein is CSVARSSGREQFF.

The chain couples TRBV5-1 to TRBJ1-3, with D possibly matching TRBD1 (6 bases). V lost 2 bases, J lost 0 bases, and 12 bases lay in between. The CDR3 totals 16 residues. Germline-derived CDR1 and CDR2 are SGHRS and YFSETQ. CDR3 residues: CASSLRTASSGNTIYF. CDR3 coding DNA: TGCGCCAGCAGCTTAAGGACAGCCAGCTCTGGAAACACCATATATTTT.

CDR3 nucleotides: TGTGCCAGCAGTGATAGTGGACAGGTCTACGAGCAGTACTTC. Amino acids: CASSDSGQVYEQYF. The chain couples TRBV6-1 to TRBJ2-7, with 7 nucleotides matching TRBD1. The CDR3 length is 14 residues. V lost 3 bases, J lost 3 bases, and 5 bases stayed unmatched. Germline CDR1 is MNHNS and CDR2 is SASEGT.

The chain employs TRBV6-5 and TRBJ1-1; D is ambiguous. The CDR3 is 11 residues long. Germline CDR1 reads MNHEY; CDR2 reads SVGAGI. V was cut by 5 bases and J by 7 bases, with 8 bases left in between. CDR3 nucleotide sequence: TGTGCCAGCAGTCGGCGGGATGAAGCTTTCTTT. This encodes CASSRRDEAFF.

This chain joins TRBV6-5 and TRBJ1-6; TRBD1 matches 8 bases. J lost 7 bases, V lost 6 bases, and 5 bases had no gene match. The CDR3 is 14 amino acids. Germline V gives CDR1 MNHEY, CDR2 SVGAGI. The CDR3 here is CASRKTGGNSPLHF. As DNA, the CDR3 is TGTGCCAGCAGAAAAACAGGGGGAAATTCACCCCTCCACTTT.

The rearrangement joins TRBV12-3 or TRBV12-4 to TRBJ2-1, with TRBD1 matching 7 bases. Trimming removed 6 bases from V and 9 bases from J; junction bases left unmatched: 8. The length of the CDR3 is 13 residues. The CDR3 spells CASSQRQGGEQFF. As DNA, the CDR3 is TGTGCCAGCAGCCAACGACAGGGTGGTGAGCAGTTCTTC.

The chain combines TRBV19 with TRBJ2-4, with a weak D call TRBD1 (6 bases). The germline V gene has CDR1 LNHDA and CDR2 SQIVND (reference sequence). CDR3 size: 14 residues. V was shortened by 6 bases and J by 3 bases, with 12 bases between the two germline ends. The CDR3 DNA sequence: TGTGCCAGTAGGAACAGGGTAGGCAAAAACATTCAGTACTTC. It specifies CASRNRVGKNIQYF.

The chain joins TRBV6-4 to TRBJ1-6; D ambiguous. The germline CDR1 and CDR2 sequences are MRHNA and SNTAGT. V shed 0 bases and J shed 0 bases, with 9 bases lying between them. This CDR3 is built from 17 residues. CDR3 residues: CASSDSNSSSYNSPLHF. The CDR3 DNA reads as TGTGCCAGCAGTGACTCTAACAGCAGCTCCTATAATTCACCCCTCCACTTT.

The chain employs TRBV3-1 (or the pseudogene TRBV3-2) and TRBJ2-1, with a possible D match to TRBD2 (6 bases). V was shortened by 3 bases and J by 2 bases, with 14 bases between the two germline ends. Per the germline V gene, CDR1 is LGHDT and CDR2 is YNNKEL (reference sequence). The length of the CDR3 is 16 residues. The CDR3 DNA reads TGTGCCAGCAGCCATCGGGGGAGTTATACCTACAATGAGCAGTTCTTC. Its protein product is CASSHRGSYTYNEQFF.

The chain joins TRBV6-5 to TRBJ1-5, with a possible D match to TRBD1 (6 bases). The V gene lost 5 bases and the J gene lost 6 bases, with 11 bases spanning the gap. The CDR3 consists of 13 residues. From germline, CDR1 is MNHEY and CDR2 SVGAGI. The CDR3, as DNA: TGTGCCAGCAGTCATACAGGGACTCAGCCCCAGCATTTT. This translates into CASSHTGTQPQHF.

This chain uses TRBV4-2 with TRBJ2-3, with D perhaps matching TRBD2 (5 bases). The CDR3 is 13 amino acids. Germline-derived CDR1 and CDR2 are LGHNA and YNFKEQ. Between the trimmed V and J ends, which lost 0 bases and 4 bases, there was a span of 5 bases. DNA for the CDR3: TGTGCCAGCAGCCAAGAGGAGGCAGATACGCAGTATTTT. It codes for CASSQEEADTQYF.

The chain is built from TRBV28 and TRBJ2-7; 8 bases agree with TRBD1. V was pared by 4 bases and J by 1 base, with 6 bases of the junction left unmatched. Germline CDR1 MDHEN, CDR2 SYDVKM. CDR3 length: 15 residues. The CDR3 is CASSSSGQGSYEQYF. The DNA for the CDR3 is TGTGCCAGCAGTTCCTCCGGACAGGGTTCCTACGAGCAGTACTTC. The variable domain in full, completed from reference TRBV28 and TRBJ2-7, reads DVKVTQSSRYLVKRTGEKVFLECVQDMDHENMFWYRQDPGLGLRLIYFSYDVKMKEKGDIPEGYSVSREKKERFSLILESASTNQTSMYLCASSSSGQGSYEQYFGPGTRLTVT.

This clone has only a few counts. The chain couples TRBV27 to TRBJ1-1, with unresolved D. CDR1 is MNHEY, CDR2 SMNVEV, per germline (reference sequence). With 6 bases removed from V and 1 base from J, the gap between germline ends came to 9 bases. The CDR3 consists of 13 residues. The CDR3 DNA reads as TGTGCCAGCAGGGTCCGAGCGAACACTGAAGCTTTCTTT. It yields the protein CASRVRANTEAFF.

In its sample, this clone was seen once. The chain couples TRBV5-4 to TRBJ2-7, with 8 positions matching TRBD2. The CDR3 has 15 amino acids. Losses at the gene ends were 4 bases for V and 5 bases for J; bases not matched to a gene: 11. The germline V gene encodes CDR1 SGHNT and CDR2 YYREEE (reference sequence). This CDR3 is CASSAGGGVGNEQYF. In DNA, the CDR3 is TGTGCCAGCAGCGCCGGGGGGGGTGTGGGTAACGAGCAGTACTTC.

V is TRBV5-1 and J is TRBJ1-2; 8 nucleotides agree with TRBD1. Germline CDR1 and CDR2: SGHRS and YFSETQ. CDR3 length: 13 amino acids. The V gene end was trimmed by 4 bases and the J gene end by 3 bases; junction bases not matched to a gene: 2. In nucleotides, the CDR3 is TGCGCCAGCAGCCCAGGGGGCGACTATGGCTACACCTTC. Protein product: CASSPGGDYGYTF. The full variable domain, completed using reference TRBV5-1 and TRBJ1-2, is KAGVTQTPRYLIKTRGQQVTLSCSPISGHRSVSWYQQTPGQGLQFLFEYFSETQRNKGNFPGRFSGRQFSNSRSEMNVSTLELGDSALYLCASSPGGDYGYTFGSGTRLTVV.

The sample holds one count of this clone. This rearrangement joins TRBV18 to TRBJ2-5, with a tentative D call TRBD2 (6 bases). Per the germline V gene, CDR1 is KGHSH and CDR2 is LQKENI. V gave up 3 bases and J gave up 4 bases, with 12 bases separating them. This CDR3 is built from 14 residues. The CDR3: CASSPRDLIETQYF. Written as DNA, the CDR3 is TGTGCCAGCTCACCTCGGGACTTGATAGAGACCCAGTACTTC.

The V gene is TRBV19, the J gene TRBJ2-1; 9 bases agree with TRBD2. Germline V gene lookup returns CDR1 LNHDA and CDR2 SQIVND (reference sequence). The CDR3 spans 16 residues. V gave up 5 bases and J gave up 6 bases; unmatched junction bases: 11. The CDR3 is CASSLSGSLLGNEQFF. CDR3 nucleotide sequence: TGTGCCAGTAGTCTTAGCGGGAGCCTTCTCGGCAATGAGCAGTTCTTC.

The genes are TRBV4-2 and TRBJ1-4; D not resolved. This CDR3 has 13 residues. V lost 2 bases to trimming and J lost 6 bases, with 7 bases between them. Germline lookup yields CDR1 LGHNA and CDR2 YNFKEQ. In nucleotides, the CDR3 is TGTGCCAGCAGCCAAAGGACTGATGAAAAACTGTTTTTT. Protein sequence: CASSQRTDEKLFF.

The CDR3 protein is CAWSVGTGRVGYTF. The CDR3 nucleotides read TGTGCCTGGAGTGTCGGGACAGGGAGGGTTGGCTACACCTTC. The chain employs TRBV30 and TRBJ1-2, with TRBD1 identical over 9 bases. J lost 7 bases, V lost 0 bases, and 6 bases had no gene match. This CDR3 region has 14 residues. Germline CDR1 is GTSNPN and CDR2 is SVGIG (reference sequence).

The chain is built from TRBV4-3 and TRBJ2-7; D is undetermined. V was trimmed by 0 bases and J by 3 bases, leaving 12 bases between them. Germline assignment: CDR1 LGHNA and CDR2 YSLEER. The CDR3 contains 15 residues. CDR3 in amino acids: CASSQDWARHYEQYF. Written as DNA, the CDR3 is TGCGCCAGCAGCCAAGATTGGGCCAGACACTACGAGCAGTACTTC.